The T cell receptor beta chain under discussion was sequenced for a study of shared clonotypes between healthy human individuals. The data were produced by immunoSEQ multiplex PCR, yet TCRdb's version contains in-frame clones alone and is incomplete. Seen here are under 750,000 clones, 72% observed once, and the top ten hold more than 1.5%. The CDR3 contains 12 residues. CDR1 and CDR2 (germline): GTSNPN, SVGIG (reference sequence). Trimming stripped 5 bases from V and 6 bases from J, with 11 bases between. The V call is TRBV30, the J call TRBJ1-5; no clear D. The receptor was isolated from a woman aged 25 to 45 in good health. The specimen sequenced was memory CD4+ T cells sorted from blood. As to subset: CD45RA-negative fraction. CDR3 coding DNA: TGTGCCTGGGGAGGGATAGGTCAGCCCCAGCATTTT. Its protein product is CAWGGIGQPQHF.